Listed below are T cell receptor beta chains from one sample, sequenced in a study of shared clonotypes between healthy human individuals. TCRdb keeps only in-frame clones here, not all; method: immunoSEQ multiplex PCR. The sample yields 450,000 to 600,000 clones, 79% seen once. The sample consisted of PBMCs. The receptors derive from a woman aged 35 to 49 in good health. Some clones in this sample may be carry-over from other donors' samples. Each CDR3 is given with its conserved first and last residue. D genes are given only for firm matches. Not all rows give a size; the values are once, few, many and, for expanded clones, a class.

-,TRBJ2-5,TRBV7-2,TRBD2,TGTGCCAGCAGCTTATTTTCTAGCGGGGAGACCCAGTACTTC,CASSLFSSGETQYF
-,TRBJ2-2,TRBV9,-,TGTGCCAGCAGCGTAGATCCGTACACCGGGGAGCTGTTTTTT,CASSVDPYTGELFF
-,TRBJ1-6,TRBV30,-,TGTGCCTGGAGCCTCAAGAATTCACCCCTCCACTTT,CAWSLKNSPLHF
-,TRBJ2-7,TRBV28,-,TGTGCCAGCAGACAGGGAGGGTCCTACGAGCAGTACTTC,CASRQGGSYEQYF
-,TRBJ2-7,TRBV2,TRBD2,TGTGCCAGCAGCCCTGGGGGGACTAGCGACTACGAGCAGTACTTC,CASSPGGTSDYEQYF
-,TRBJ1-6,TRBV28,TRBD1,TGTGCCAGCAGCCAACCGGGACAGGGTAATTCACCCCTCCACTTT,CASSQPGQGNSPLHF
-,TRBJ2-3,TRBV18,-,TGTGCCAGCTCACCACGGAAAGCGGATACGCAGTATTTT,CASSPRKADTQYF
many,TRBJ2-3,TRBV7-6,-,TGTGCCAGCAGCTCATACAGGTCAGATACGCAGTATTTT,CASSSYRSDTQYF
-,TRBJ1-2,TRBV7-2,-,TGTGCCAGCAGTCTCAGCGGTGGCTATGGCTACACCTTC,CASSLSGGYGYTF
-,TRBJ2-7,TRBV13,TRBD2,TGTGCCAGTAAAAAGGGACTAGCGGGAGTGCACGAGCAGTACTTC,CASKKGLAGVHEQYF
-,TRBJ2-7,TRBV7-6,TRBD2,TGTGCCAGCAGCCGACTAGCGGGGTACGAGCAGTACTTC,CASSRLAGYEQYF
-,TRBJ1-4,TRBV5-4,TRBD1,TGTGCCAGCAGCCGGGACAGGTATAATGAAAAACTGTTTTTT,CASSRDRYNEKLFF
few,TRBJ2-1,TRBV5-1,-,TGCGCCAGCGCACTCCAACGGAGGAATGAGCAGTTCTTC,CASALQRRNEQFF